This T cell receptor beta chain appears in the sequencing data of a study of shared clonotypes between healthy human individuals (TCRdb year 2020). Notes on the research overall: A few men and two women, aged 18 to 49 years, made up the cohort. For each donor, three plates each were used for CD4 naive and CD4 memory, two plates were used for CD8 naive, and one plate was used for CD8 memory. To estimate repertoire size and how much clonotype sharing occurs between individuals, the study deeply sequenced the blood TCR repertoires of roughly 5 healthy adults. Libraries were prepared and TCR repertoires were sequenced by different laboratories using diverse techniques, in order to increase sequencing depth and limit assay-specific biases. Each donor's leukapheresis produced roughly between roughly 0.85 and 9 billion PBMCs. Broad study findings and their caveats: Rarefaction of sorted-subset datasets indicated incomplete sequencing despite the large sequencing depth. Larger estimated clonotype richness was generally found for naive subsets than for memory subsets. Pairwise subsampling indicated that sequencing depth was expected to affect the degree of clonotype sharing among donors. Clonotypes shared by all four sorted-subset donors showed higher generation probabilities than non-shared clonotypes. Only blood was sampled, and tissue TCR repertoires likely differ from those in blood. The small number of donors limited the genetic and exposure-history diversity represented. About 5% of naive CD4, more than 3% of naive CD8, 2.3% of memory CD4, and 0.35% to 0.5% of memory CD8 clonotypes were shared across four donors.

Using the deep immunoSEQ assay, multiplex PCR amplified TCR CDR3 regions from genomic DNA. Extracted genomic DNA from each cell subset was spread evenly across all wells of several immunoSEQ 96-well plates, with each plate serving as a replicate. For sorted subsets, roughly 190 ng of genomic DNA, equivalent to 25,000 to 35,000 T cell genomes, went into each replicate PCR. Purified libraries were quantified with a Qubit 3.0 fluorometer, sized on a Bioanalyzer 2100, and re-quantified with the KAPA Library Quantification kit. Each immunoSEQ 96-well plate was sequenced on its own single-read 150-cycle Illumina NextSeq 550 flow cell. The published analysis was carried out like this. Because the immunoSEQ output held only junctional sequences and lacked quality scores, the filtering could not match the filtering applied to full-length reads. Sequences were annotated with PyIR, a Python wrapper for IgBLAST v1.9, and V/J genes and CDR3 were assigned using IMGT germline references. Any read was removed if the V/J assignment was weak (E-value above 1e-6), the CDR3 was missing, or the read contained stop codons, out-of-frame junctions, or ambiguous translated residues. V3J clonotypes were defined by identical inferred V gene, J gene, and CDR3 amino acid sequence. Percentage overlap between repertoires was computed as shared unique clonotypes divided by the size of the smaller repertoire. RTK rarefaction, the Chao1 estimator, and Recon v2.1 estimates of unobserved clonotypes were used to assess repertoire richness. Generation probabilities were computed with OLGA for all TCRbeta clonotypes obtained by the gDNA method from several donors. TCRdb stores this immuneACCESS table with in-frame sequences only. Part of the clones is absent; in the studies checked, under half of the shortfall reflects unresolved V genes, and no reason is known for the rest. The V and J calls and clone size come from that table; D and trimming were worked out from the DNA. The sample table lists 180,000 or so clones, just under 95% of them with a count of one. 0.067% of the sample is in the top ten clones.

About this clone: Its antigen is not yet known. Qualities for individual bases were not recorded, and no much larger clone is one base off.

Healthy HIV-negative adults with no recently reported acute infections or vaccinations were included as donors. All donors were Caucasian adults living in Nashville, Tennessee, USA. Magnetic negative selection was used to enrich CD4+ T cells, after which naive cells were positively selected on CD45RA and the negative fraction became the memory subset. Blood was collected by leukapheresis, and PBMCs were isolated by Ficoll-Histopaque density gradient centrifugation and then cryopreserved in liquid nitrogen vapor phase. Analytical flow cytometry was used to check the purity and quantity of every magnetically sorted T cell population. From each sorted fraction, genomic DNA was isolated and quantified by UV absorbance on a Nanodrop 2000c. CDR1 SGHRS and CDR2 YFSETQ are derived from the germline V gene. The cysteine opens and the phenylalanine closes a CDR3 of 15 amino acids. The retained sequence is limited to the CDR3, 45 bases, with the frame set at the first base. V is clipped by 3 bases and J by 1 base, and the sequence between their germline boundaries is 11 bases long.

The rearranged chain carries TRBV5-1 and TRBJ1-3; a tentative D call is TRBD1 (6 bases match). Material for sequencing was naive CD4+ T cells sorted from blood. The label giving this sample's cell subset or site can be read as: CD45RA+ positively selected. This receptor was identified in a woman aged 25-40 years in good health. CDR3 sequence: CASSWDQGSGNTIYF. The DNA sequence follows: TGCGCCAGCAGCTGGGATCAGGGGTCTGGAAACACCATATATTTT.